This passage covers 32 T cell receptor beta chains from one sample sequenced in a study of T cell changes during pregnancy in multiple sclerosis. The table came from immunoSEQ multiplex PCR; TCRdb's copy has only in-frame clones and leaves some out. This sample has approximately 60,000 clones; 92% occur once, and the top ten carry roughly 3%. Sequenced material: peripheral blood, taken in the second trimester of pregnancy. The receptors derive from a female donor in good health, enrolled as a control in a pregnancy study.

V and J are TRBV28 and TRBJ2-5; D not resolved. The germline V gene has CDR1 MDHEN and CDR2 SYDVKM. CDR3 length equals 10 residues. V lost 4 bases and J 5 bases, leaving 2 bases between the germline ends. This CDR3 reads CASSSETQYF. The CDR3 nucleotides are TGTGCCAGCAGTTCGGAGACCCAGTACTTC. The variable domain in full, with the rest retrieved from reference TRBV28 and TRBJ2-5, is DVKVTQSSRYLVKRTGEKVFLECVQDMDHENMFWYRQDPGLGLRLIYFSYDVKMKEKGDIPEGYSVSREKKERFSLILESASTNQTSMYLCASSSETQYFGPGTRLLVL.

This clone was observed a single time. The V gene is TRBV6-5, the J gene TRBJ2-5; 9 positions match TRBD1. The germline gives CDR1 MNHEY, CDR2 SVGAGI. The junction had 7 bases not matched to a gene; V was cut back by 6 bases and J by 5 bases. The CDR3 is made up of 14 amino acids. The CDR3 loop reads CASRDRGRGETQYF. DNA of the CDR3: TGTGCCAGCAGAGACAGGGGGAGAGGGGAGACCCAGTACTTC.

The chain uses TRBV4-2 and TRBJ2-3; tentative D call: TRBD1 (5 bases). Germline lookup yields CDR1 LGHNA and CDR2 YNFKEQ. The CDR3 extends over 17 amino acids. Trimming removed 1 base from V and 3 bases from J, with 17 bases in between. The CDR3 DNA reads TGTGCCAGCAGCCAAGGTTCTAGGGGTCCCGAGACAGATACGCAGTATTTT. Amino acid sequence: CASSQGSRGPETDTQYF.

V gene TRBV6-5 combines with J gene TRBJ1-1; D is possibly TRBD1 (6 bases). Trimming left V 2 bases short and J 7 bases short, with 14 bases between. Germline values: CDR1 MNHEY, CDR2 SVGAGI. The length of the CDR3 is 14 residues. The CDR3 loop reads CASSYQRQVREAFF. The CDR3 DNA reads as TGTGCCAGCAGTTACCAACGACAGGTCCGTGAAGCTTTCTTT.

The CDR3 reads CASSSGSTGSTGELFF. CDR3 in DNA: TGTGCCAGCAGCTCGGGAAGTACGGGTTCAACCGGGGAGCTGTTTTTT. The chain combines TRBV7-3 with TRBJ2-2, with a possible D match to TRBD2 (5 bases). The ends were cut back, 4 bases at V and 5 bases at J, with 17 bases in the middle. This CDR3 is 16 amino acids long. Germline lookup yields CDR1 SGHTA and CDR2 FQGTGA.

This clone has more than one count but fewer than ten. The V call is TRBV2, the J call TRBJ2-7; tentatively, D is TRBD2 (6 bases). This CDR3 region has 14 residues. The germline V gene encodes CDR1 SNHLY and CDR2 FYNNEI. V was shortened by 3 bases and J by 0 bases, with 9 bases between the two germline ends. The CDR3 spells CASSDWTTSYEQYF. The DNA for the CDR3 is TGTGCCAGCAGTGACTGGACTACCTCCTACGAGCAGTACTTC.

The V call is TRBV30, the J call TRBJ1-2; 7 positions match TRBD1. The CDR3 runs to 14 residues. Germline values: CDR1 GTSNPN, CDR2 SVGIG (reference sequence). CDR3 sequence reads: CASFRGRTEYGYTF. CDR3 bases: TGTGCTTCGTTTAGGGGGCGTACGGAGTATGGCTACACCTTC.

The CDR3 sequence: CASSREAGGPQQYF. The CDR3 DNA reads TGTGCCAGCAGCCGGGAAGCGGGAGGGCCCCAGCAGTACTTC. The chain employs TRBV7-9 and TRBJ2-7, with TRBD2 matching over 10 bases. The CDR3 spans 14 residues. Per the germline V gene, CDR1 is SEHNR and CDR2 is FQNEAQ (reference sequence). Germline trimming cut 5 bases from V and 8 bases from J; bases unmatched to any gene: 9.

There are a few counts of this clone. CDR3 nucleotides: TGCGCCAGCAGCCAAGATTACCAGAAACACTATGGCTACACCTTC. Translation gives CASSQDYQKHYGYTF. The V call is TRBV4-3, the J call TRBJ1-2; D uncertain. CDR1 and CDR2 (germline): LGHNA, YSLEER. V lost 0 bases to trimming and J lost 3 bases, with 11 bases between them. The CDR3 has 15 amino acids.

The chain couples TRBV9 to TRBJ1-2; 7 bases are a match to TRBD1. Germline lookup yields CDR1 SGDLS and CDR2 YYNGEE. The CDR3 spans 14 residues. Germline trimming cut 4 bases from V and 4 bases from J; bases unmatched to any gene: 7. CDR3 region: CASSTYRGGYGYTF. DNA of the CDR3: TGTGCCAGCAGCACATACAGGGGTGGCTATGGCTACACCTTC.

The CDR3 here is CASSVYDTQGHGYTF. CDR3 in DNA: TGTGCCAGCAGTGTCTACGATACTCAGGGTCATGGCTACACCTTC. The chain joins TRBV6-1 to TRBJ1-2, with D maybe TRBD1 (5 bases). Trimming stripped 4 bases from V and 6 bases from J, with 18 bases between. The CDR3 totals 15 residues. The germline CDR1 and CDR2 sequences are MNHNS and SASEGT.

This clone has only one observation. The CDR3 bases are TGCGCCAGCAGTCGCATCCGGGACAGATTTGAAAAACTGTTTTTT. Encoded protein: CASSRIRDRFEKLFF. This chain uses TRBV4-1 with TRBJ1-4; TRBD1 matches 7 bases. CDR3 length: 15 amino acids. Germline CDR1 MGHRA, CDR2 YSYEKL. The V and J ends lost 6 bases and 7 bases, in that order; junction bases with no gene match: 11.

The chain carries TRBV30 and TRBJ2-7; the D gene is possibly TRBD2 (5 bases). The V and J ends lost 3 bases and 4 bases respectively, with 10 bases between them. The CDR3 is 12 residues long. Germline CDR1 and CDR2: GTSNPN and SVGIG (reference sequence). The CDR3 is CAWSPGNYEQYF. CDR3 in DNA: TGTGCCTGGAGCCCCGGGAATTACGAGCAGTACTTC.

The J gene is TRBJ2-6, the V gene TRBV10-3; D possibly corresponds to TRBD1 (6 bases). In germline, CDR1 is ENHRY, CDR2 SYGVKD. V was cut by 9 bases and J by 6 bases, with 18 bases left in between. This CDR3 is 15 amino acids long. The CDR3 DNA is TGTGCCATATCAGATGGACAGCTGGAGGCCAACGTCCTGACTTTC. Translating it yields CAISDGQLEANVLTF.

This rearrangement joins TRBV6-4 to TRBJ2-3; 9 positions match TRBD1. Germline V CDR1 and CDR2: MRHNA, SNTAGT. The CDR3 contains 15 residues. The ends lost 3 bases at V and 5 bases at J; junction bases unmatched: 6. The CDR3 nucleotides are TGTGCCAGCAGTGAAAGGACAGGGGAGGTAGATACGCAGTATTTT. Translated, it gives CASSERTGEVDTQYF.

This rearrangement joins TRBV7-9 to TRBJ2-5; 9 positions match TRBD2. The CDR3 is made up of 16 amino acids. V shed 5 bases and J 1 base; nucleotides not matched to a gene: 8. CDR1 and CDR2 (germline): SEHNR, FQNEAQ (reference sequence). The CDR3 DNA sequence: TGTGCCAGCAGCCCGTTAGGACTAGCGCCCCAAGAGACCCAGTACTTC. Protein: CASSPLGLAPQETQYF.

The chain carries TRBV5-1 and TRBJ2-1; the match to TRBD2 covers 8 bases. From germline, CDR1 is SGHRS and CDR2 YFSETQ. Trimming at V came to 0 bases and at J to 6 bases, leaving 2 bases not matched to a gene. The CDR3 contains 14 residues. Here the CDR3 reads CASSLVRGGNEQFF. CDR3 bases: TGCGCCAGCAGCTTGGTACGGGGGGGCAATGAGCAGTTCTTC.

This chain links TRBV28 with TRBJ2-7, with D possibly TRBD1 on 6 matching bases. Germline-derived CDR1 and CDR2 are MDHEN and SYDVKM. V was trimmed by 5 bases and J by 6 bases, leaving 23 bases between them. This CDR3 spans 16 amino acids. The CDR3 DNA follows: TGTGCCAGCAGTGTGGGTGGGTGGGGGCCCGTGTTCGAGCAGTACTTC. It specifies CASSVGGWGPVFEQYF.

The rearrangement uses TRBV5-6 and TRBJ1-6; the match to TRBD1 covers 7 bases. The CDR3 extends over 14 amino acids. The junction had 4 bases not matched to a gene; V was cut back by 4 bases and J by 6 bases. CDR1 is SGHDT and CDR2 is YYEEEE in the germline V gene. Written as DNA, the CDR3 is TGTGCCAGCAGCACCGGACAGGTTAATTCACCCCTCCACTTT. This gives the protein CASSTGQVNSPLHF.

V usage is TRBV7-2 and J usage is TRBJ2-1; 7 bases are a match to TRBD2. The V segment lost 3 bases and the J segment 11 bases; nucleotides outside the gene matches: 7. CDR1 and CDR2 (germline): SGHTA, FQGNSA. CDR3 size: 13 residues. The CDR3: CASSFEPTSQQFF. The CDR3 nucleotides are TGTGCCAGCAGCTTCGAACCGACTAGCCAGCAGTTCTTC.

V is TRBV7-3 and J is TRBJ2-1; 12 bases are shared with TRBD2. The CDR3 contains 15 residues. In germline, CDR1 is SGHTA, CDR2 FQGTGA. The ends lost 6 bases at V and 3 bases at J; junction bases unmatched: 3. The CDR3 region has the DNA TGTGCCAGCAGGCTAGCGGGAGGGCTCTACAATGAGCAGTTCTTC. This codes for CASRLAGGLYNEQFF.

The chain has TRBV9 and TRBJ2-1, with a possible D match to TRBD2 (5 bases). Germline CDR1 SGDLS, CDR2 YYNGEE. V was pared by 0 bases and J by 3 bases, with 10 bases between. The CDR3 contains 15 residues. CDR3 bases: TGTGCCAGCAGCGTAGGAGGGAGTATCTACAATGAGCAGTTCTTC. This gives the protein CASSVGGSIYNEQFF.

The V and J genes are TRBV5-5 and TRBJ1-4; no clear D gene. The CDR3 is made up of 14 amino acids. With 0 bases removed from V and 6 bases from J, the gap between germline ends came to 9 bases. Germline CDR1 SGHKS, CDR2 YYEKEE (reference sequence). The CDR3 loop is CASSLGGADEKLFF. The CDR3 bases are TGTGCCAGCAGCTTGGGGGGAGCAGATGAAAAACTGTTTTTT. Variable domain in full (rest from reference TRBV5-5 and TRBJ1-4): DAGVTQSPTHLIKTRGQQVTLRCSPISGHKSVSWYQQVLGQGPQFIFQYYEKEERGRGNFPDRFSARQFPNYSSELNVNALLLGDSALYLCASSLGGADEKLFFGSGTQLSVL.

This chain links TRBV4-1 with TRBJ1-5, with 9 bases fitting TRBD1. Germline CDR1 and CDR2: MGHRA and YSYEKL. V shed 6 bases, J shed 2 bases, and the junction held 11 bases outside the gene matches. The CDR3 covers 17 residues. The CDR3: CASSPRDRATRNQPQHF. The CDR3 bases are TGCGCCAGCAGTCCCCGGGACAGGGCAACCCGCAATCAGCCCCAGCATTTT.

This sequence joins TRBV2 and TRBJ2-7, with D unclear. Per the germline V gene, CDR1 is SNHLY and CDR2 is FYNNEI. This CDR3 is 13 amino acids long. Trimming shortened V by 6 bases and J by 5 bases, and 14 bases separated the two germline ends. In DNA, the CDR3 is TGTGCCAGCAGAATGAATAGTGTTAACGAGCAGTACTTC. Translation: CASRMNSVNEQYF.

The rearrangement joins TRBV11-2 to TRBJ2-7; 8 bases line up with TRBD2. The CDR3 has 13 amino acids. Trimming took 5 bases from V and 8 from J; bases not matched to a gene: 8. CDR1 SGHAT and CDR2 FQNNGV come from the germline V gene. The CDR3 DNA follows: TGTGCCAGCAGCAAACCGGGACTAGACCAGCAGTACTTC. It is translated as CASSKPGLDQQYF.

This sequence joins TRBV7-6 and TRBJ2-1; TRBD2 matches at 7 bases. With V trimmed by 7 bases and J by 4 bases, 13 bases remained unmatched. Germline values: CDR1 SGHVS, CDR2 FNYEAQ. The length of the CDR3 is 16 residues. The CDR3 sequence is CASTSRLAVNYNEQFF. The CDR3, as DNA: TGTGCCAGCACCTCTCGCCTAGCGGTAAATTACAATGAGCAGTTCTTC.

The count of this clone is one. DNA for the CDR3: TGTGCCAGCAGCTTGATGGGACAGGGTCCTTATAGCAATCAGCCCCAGCATTTT. This sequence encodes CASSLMGQGPYSNQPQHF. The chain joins TRBV5-6 to TRBJ1-5; TRBD1 agrees at 9 bases. The V gene's germline CDR1 is SGHDT and CDR2 YYEEEE. V lost 1 base to trimming and J lost 0 bases; unmatched junction nucleotides: 8. This CDR3 is 18 amino acids long. The variable domain in full, with the rest retrieved from reference TRBV5-6 and TRBJ1-5, is DAGVTQSPTHLIKTRGQQVTLRCSPKSGHDTVSWYQQALGQGPQFIFQYYEEEERQRGNFPDRFSGHQFPNYSSELNVNALLLGDSALYLCASSLMGQGPYSNQPQHFGDGTRLSIL.

The V gene is TRBV7-2, the J gene TRBJ2-5; D remains unclear. V lost 1 base, J lost 2 bases, and 11 bases lay in between. Germline V gene lookup returns CDR1 SGHTA and CDR2 FQGNSA. CDR3 length: 15 amino acids. The CDR3 coding sequence is TGTGCCAGCAGCTTAGGAATCACAGAACAAGAGACCCAGTACTTC. Translated: CASSLGITEQETQYF.

V is TRBV19 and J is TRBJ1-1; perhaps TRBD1 as D (6 bases). V was pared by 2 bases and J by 10 bases, with 14 bases between. The germline gives CDR1 LNHDA, CDR2 SQIVND (reference sequence). This CDR3 is built from 13 residues. CDR3 bases: TGTGCCAGTAGTATAAAATGGACAGAGACAGCTTTCTTT. Protein sequence: CASSIKWTETAFF.

The J gene is TRBJ1-1, the V gene TRBV11-2; TRBD1 might be the D (6 bases). CDR3 length: 16 amino acids. The germline gives CDR1 SGHAT, CDR2 FQNNGV. Trimming left V 2 bases short and J 3 bases short, with 16 bases between. As DNA, the CDR3 is TGTGCCAGCAGCTTATCTGGGGGCGCCCCGGACACTGAAGCTTTCTTT. Amino acid sequence: CASSLSGGAPDTEAFF.

The genes are TRBV4-2 and TRBJ1-1, with TRBD1 identical over 8 bases. This CDR3 comprises 15 residues. V lost 2 bases, J lost 9 bases, and 11 bases stayed unmatched. Germline V gene lookup returns CDR1 LGHNA and CDR2 YNFKEQ. Here the CDR3 reads CASSQQTTGEVKAFF. In DNA form, the CDR3 reads TGTGCCAGCAGCCAACAGACGACAGGGGAGGTTAAAGCTTTCTTT.